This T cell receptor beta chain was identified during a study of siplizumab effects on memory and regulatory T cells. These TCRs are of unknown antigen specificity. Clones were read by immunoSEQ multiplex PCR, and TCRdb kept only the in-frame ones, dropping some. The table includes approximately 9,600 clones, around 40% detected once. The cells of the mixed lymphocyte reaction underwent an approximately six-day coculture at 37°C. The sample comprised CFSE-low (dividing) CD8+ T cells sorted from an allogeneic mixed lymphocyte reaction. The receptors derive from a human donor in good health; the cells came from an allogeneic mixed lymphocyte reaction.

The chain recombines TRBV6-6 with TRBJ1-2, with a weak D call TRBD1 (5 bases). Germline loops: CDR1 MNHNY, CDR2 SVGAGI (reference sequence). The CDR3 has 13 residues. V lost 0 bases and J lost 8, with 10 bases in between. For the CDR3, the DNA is TGTGCCAGCAGTTACTCGGGGGGAAGCGGCTACACCTTC. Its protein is CASSYSGGSGYTF.